Listed here are 9 T cell receptor beta chains from one sample, sequenced in a study of blood T cell repertoires in COVID-19. Some clones are missing from TCRdb's copy, which holds only in-frame ones; the method was immunoSEQ multiplex PCR. The sample lists roughly 31,000 clones, roughly 90% occurring once. Sequencing was done on a sample of peripheral blood. These receptors all stem from a man aged 55 to 69 with active COVID-19.

The chain combines TRBV7-2 with TRBJ1-3; 7 nucleotides match TRBD1. Germline V gene data show CDR1 as SGHTA and CDR2 as FQGNSA. J gave up 0 bases and V 5 bases, and 7 bases lay outside the gene matches. This CDR3 spans 16 amino acids. The CDR3 loop is CASSNRQGNSGNTIYF. For the CDR3, the DNA is TGTGCCAGCAGCAACCGACAGGGAAACTCTGGAAACACCATATATTTT.

The V call is TRBV12-3 or TRBV12-4, the J call TRBJ1-5; tentative D call: TRBD1 (5 bases). The CDR3 has 13 residues. Trimming took off 5 bases at V and 6 bases at J, with 11 bases between the two ends. The CDR3 region has the DNA TGTGCCAGCAGTGCCTTTAGGGGTCAGCCCCAGCATTTT. Amino acids: CASSAFRGQPQHF.

This chain links TRBV7-3 with TRBJ2-5; the D gene is possibly TRBD1 (5 bases). Germline CDR1 reads SGHTA; CDR2 reads FQGTGA. Trimming removed 0 bases at V and 1 base at J, with 9 bases between. This CDR3 is 15 amino acids long. As DNA, the CDR3 is TGTGCCAGCAGCTTAACGACAGACTTCCAAGAGACCCAGTACTTC. This translates into CASSLTTDFQETQYF.

The rearrangement joins TRBV13 to TRBJ1-1; the match to TRBD1 covers 7 bases. The V and J ends lost 6 bases and 7 bases, in that order; junction bases with no gene match: 8. The CDR3 consists of 13 residues. The germline CDR1 and CDR2 sequences are PRHDT and FYEKMQ (reference sequence). The CDR3 bases are TGTGCCAGCAGACGCGACAGGGACAATGAAGCTTTCTTT. Its translation is CASRRDRDNEAFF.

V usage is TRBV5-4 and J usage is TRBJ2-1, with TRBD2 matching 14 bases. The V and J ends lost 3 bases and 7 bases, in that order; junction bases with no gene match: 12. The CDR3 consists of 18 residues. Germline loops: CDR1 SGHNT, CDR2 YYREEE (reference sequence). CDR3 coding DNA: TGTGCCAGCAGCTCCCCGACTAGCGGGGGGGCCTCAAGGAATGAGCAGTTCTTC. Its protein is CASSSPTSGGASRNEQFF. Full variable domain (outside the CDR3, taken from reference TRBV5-4 and TRBJ2-1): ETGVTQSPTHLIKTRGQQVTLRCSSQSGHNTVSWYQQALGQGPQFIFQYYREEENGRGNFPPRFSGLQFPNYSSELNVNALELDDSALYLCASSSPTSGGASRNEQFFGPGTRLTVL.

The chain combines TRBV29-1 with TRBJ2-2; D might be TRBD1 (6 bases). The CDR3 extends over 12 amino acids. V was clipped by 5 bases and J by 6 bases, with 10 bases between them. Looked up from germline, CDR1 is SQVTM and CDR2 is ANQGSEA. CDR3 nucleotide sequence: TGCAGCGTTTCACAGGGACCCGGGGAGCTGTTTTTT. This encodes CSVSQGPGELFF.

The chain carries TRBV5-1 and TRBJ1-1; 8 positions agree with TRBD1. Germline V CDR1 and CDR2: SGHRS, YFSETQ. The CDR3 is 13 amino acids. The V segment lost 4 bases and the J segment 4 bases; nucleotides outside the gene matches: 3. The CDR3 DNA follows: TGCGCCAGCAGCATGCAGGGGGCCACTGAAGCTTTCTTT. Translation gives CASSMQGATEAFF.

This chain joins TRBV3-1 (or the pseudogene TRBV3-2) and TRBJ2-7; 10 positions agree with TRBD1. This CDR3 is built from 13 residues. CDR1 LGHDT and CDR2 YNNKEL come from the germline V gene (reference sequence). The junction had 5 bases not matched to a gene; V was cut back by 4 bases and J by 8 bases. CDR3 region: CASSPRTGGQQYF. The CDR3 bases are TGTGCCAGCAGCCCTCGGACAGGGGGGCAGCAGTACTTC.

The chain has TRBV2 and TRBJ2-5, with no clear D. CDR1 is SNHLY and CDR2 is FYNNEI in the germline V gene. CDR3 size: 15 residues. The V end was cut by 4 bases, the J end by 7 bases, with 19 bases between. The CDR3 DNA reads TGTGCCAGCAGTGCGGCAGGTTACGCTCCAGGGACCCAGTACTTC. Translated: CASSAAGYAPGTQYF.